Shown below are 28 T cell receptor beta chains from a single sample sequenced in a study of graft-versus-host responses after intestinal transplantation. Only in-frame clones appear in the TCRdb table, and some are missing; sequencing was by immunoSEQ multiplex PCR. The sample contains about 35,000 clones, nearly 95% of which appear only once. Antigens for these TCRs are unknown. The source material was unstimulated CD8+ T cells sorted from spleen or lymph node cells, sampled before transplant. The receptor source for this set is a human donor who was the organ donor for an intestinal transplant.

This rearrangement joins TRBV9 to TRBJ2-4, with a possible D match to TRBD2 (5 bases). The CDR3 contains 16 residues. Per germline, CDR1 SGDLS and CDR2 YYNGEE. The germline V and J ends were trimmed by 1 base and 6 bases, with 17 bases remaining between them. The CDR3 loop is CASSVNIEGVANIQYF. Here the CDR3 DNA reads TGTGCCAGCAGCGTAAATATCGAGGGAGTGGCAAACATTCAGTACTTC.

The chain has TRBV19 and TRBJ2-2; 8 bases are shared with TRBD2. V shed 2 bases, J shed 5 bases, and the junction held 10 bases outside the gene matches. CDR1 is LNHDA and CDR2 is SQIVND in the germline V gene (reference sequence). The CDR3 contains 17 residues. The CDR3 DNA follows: TGTGCCAGTAGTATAACCGGACTAGCTCGTGCGACCGGGGAGCTGTTTTTT. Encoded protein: CASSITGLARATGELFF.

CDR3 sequence: CASSATGTGTEKLFF. CDR3 in DNA: TGTGCCAGCAGCGCCACCGGGACAGGGACTGAAAAACTGTTTTTT. The rearrangement links TRBV7-1 to TRBJ1-4, with TRBD1 identical over 9 bases. TRBV7-1 is labeled an ORF, and its function is uncertain. The CDR3 contains 15 residues. V dropped 5 bases and J dropped 7; count of bases not matched to a gene: 8.

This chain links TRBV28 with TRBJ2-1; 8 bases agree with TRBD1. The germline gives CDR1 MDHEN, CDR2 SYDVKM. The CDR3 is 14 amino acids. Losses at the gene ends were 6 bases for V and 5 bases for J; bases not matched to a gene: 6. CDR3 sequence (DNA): TGTGCCAGCAGGTCCGGGACAGGTAACAATGAGCAGTTCTTC. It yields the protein CASRSGTGNNEQFF.

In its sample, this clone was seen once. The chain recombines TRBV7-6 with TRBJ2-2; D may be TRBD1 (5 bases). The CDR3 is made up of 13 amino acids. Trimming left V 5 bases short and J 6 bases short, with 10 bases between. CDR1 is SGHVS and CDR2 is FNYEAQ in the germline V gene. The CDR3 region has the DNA TGTGCCAGCAGCATTTCAGGGTCCGGGGAGCTGTTTTTT. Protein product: CASSISGSGELFF.

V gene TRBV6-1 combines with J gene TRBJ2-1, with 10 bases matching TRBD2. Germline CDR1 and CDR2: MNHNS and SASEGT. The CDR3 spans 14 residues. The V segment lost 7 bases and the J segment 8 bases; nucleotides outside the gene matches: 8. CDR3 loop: CASNQLAGLDEQFF. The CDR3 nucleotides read TGTGCCAGCAATCAACTAGCGGGACTCGATGAGCAGTTCTTC.

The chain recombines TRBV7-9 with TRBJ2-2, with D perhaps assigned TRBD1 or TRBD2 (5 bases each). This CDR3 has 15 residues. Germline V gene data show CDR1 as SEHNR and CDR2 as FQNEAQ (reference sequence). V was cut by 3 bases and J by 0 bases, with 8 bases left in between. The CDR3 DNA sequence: TGTGCCAGCAGCTTCGAGGGGTCGAACACCGGGGAGCTGTTTTTT. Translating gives CASSFEGSNTGELFF.

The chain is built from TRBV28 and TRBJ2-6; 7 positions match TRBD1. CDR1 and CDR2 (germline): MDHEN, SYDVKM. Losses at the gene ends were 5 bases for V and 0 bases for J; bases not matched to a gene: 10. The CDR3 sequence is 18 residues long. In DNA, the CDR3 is TGTGCCAGCAGTACAGGGGAACTCTCTCTCTCTGGGGCCAACGTCCTGACTTTC. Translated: CASSTGELSLSGANVLTF.

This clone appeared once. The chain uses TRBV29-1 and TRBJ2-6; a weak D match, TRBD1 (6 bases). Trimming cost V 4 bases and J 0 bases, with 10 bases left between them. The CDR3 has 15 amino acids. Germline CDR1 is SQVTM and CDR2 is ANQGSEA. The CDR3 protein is CSVADSTSGANVLTF. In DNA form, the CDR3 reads TGCAGCGTTGCGGACAGTACCTCTGGGGCCAACGTCCTGACTTTC. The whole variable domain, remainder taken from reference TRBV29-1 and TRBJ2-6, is SAVISQKPSRDICQRGTSLTIQCQVDSQVTMMFWYRQQPGQSLTLIATANQGSEATYESGFVIDKFPISRPNLTFSTLTVSNMSPEDSSIYLCSVADSTSGANVLTFGAGSRLTVL.

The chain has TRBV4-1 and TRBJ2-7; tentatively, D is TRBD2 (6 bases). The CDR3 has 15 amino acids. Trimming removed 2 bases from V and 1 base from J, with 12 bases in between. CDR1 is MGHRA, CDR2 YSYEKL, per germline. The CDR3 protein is CASSQSLAGSYEQYF. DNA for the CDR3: TGCGCCAGCAGCCAATCGCTGGCGGGGTCCTACGAGCAGTACTTC.

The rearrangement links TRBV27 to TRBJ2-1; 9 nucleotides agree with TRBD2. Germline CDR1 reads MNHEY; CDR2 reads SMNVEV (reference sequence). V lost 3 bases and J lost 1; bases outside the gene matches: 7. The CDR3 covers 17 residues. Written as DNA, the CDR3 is TGTGCCAGCAGTTTGGTGGGGCTAGCGGGGTCCTACAATGAGCAGTTCTTC. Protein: CASSLVGLAGSYNEQFF.

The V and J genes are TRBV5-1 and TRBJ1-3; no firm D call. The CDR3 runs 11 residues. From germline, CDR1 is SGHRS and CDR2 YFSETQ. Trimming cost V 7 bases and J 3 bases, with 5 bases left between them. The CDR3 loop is CASVGGNTIYF. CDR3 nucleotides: TGCGCCAGCGTCGGTGGAAACACCATATATTTT. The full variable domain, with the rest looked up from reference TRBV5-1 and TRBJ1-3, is KAGVTQTPRYLIKTRGQQVTLSCSPISGHRSVSWYQQTPGQGLQFLFEYFSETQRNKGNFPGRFSGRQFSNSRSEMNVSTLELGDSALYLCASVGGNTIYFGEGSWLTVV.

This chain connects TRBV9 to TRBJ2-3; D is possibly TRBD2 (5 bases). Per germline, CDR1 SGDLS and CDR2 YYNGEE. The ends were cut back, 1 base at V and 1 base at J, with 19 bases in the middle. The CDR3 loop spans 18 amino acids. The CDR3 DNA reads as TGTGCCAGCAGCGTAAGTAAACGGGGTTTGTCTGGCACAGATACGCAGTATTTT. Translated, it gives CASSVSKRGLSGTDTQYF.

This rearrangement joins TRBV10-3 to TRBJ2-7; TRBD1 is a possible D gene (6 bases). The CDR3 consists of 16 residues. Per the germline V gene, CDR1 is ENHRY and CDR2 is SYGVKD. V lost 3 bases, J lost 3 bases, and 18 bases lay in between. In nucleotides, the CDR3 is TGTGCCATCAGTGATCCCCCCAGCAGGGGAGACTACGAGCAGTACTTC. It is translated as CAISDPPSRGDYEQYF.

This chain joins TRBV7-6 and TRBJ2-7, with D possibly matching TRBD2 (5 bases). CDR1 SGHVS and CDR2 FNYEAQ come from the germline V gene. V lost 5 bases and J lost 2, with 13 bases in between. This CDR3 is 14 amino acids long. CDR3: CASSGRGPPYEQYF. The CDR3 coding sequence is TGTGCCAGCAGCGGCCGGGGTCCCCCCTACGAGCAGTACTTC. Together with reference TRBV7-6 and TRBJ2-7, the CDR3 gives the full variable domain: GAGVSQSPRYKVTKRGQDVALRCDPISGHVSLYWYRQALGQGPEFLTYFNYEAQQDKSGLPNDRFSAERPEGSISTLTIQRTEQRDSAMYRCASSGRGPPYEQYFGPGTRLTVT.

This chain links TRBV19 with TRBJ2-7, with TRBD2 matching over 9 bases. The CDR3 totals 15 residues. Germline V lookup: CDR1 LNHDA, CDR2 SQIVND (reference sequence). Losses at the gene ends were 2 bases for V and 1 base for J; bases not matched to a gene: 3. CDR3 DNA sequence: TGTGCCAGTAGTATAAGACTAGCGGTTTCCTACGAGCAGTACTTC. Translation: CASSIRLAVSYEQYF.

CDR3 nucleotides: TGTGCCAGCAGTGGGCCGGGACACAGGAGCTCCTACGAGCAGTACTTC. This translates into CASSGPGHRSSYEQYF. The chain uses TRBV27 and TRBJ2-7, with a possible D match to TRBD1 (6 bases). CDR3 length equals 16 residues. CDR1 is MNHEY and CDR2 is SMNVEV in the germline V gene (reference sequence). Trimming removed 5 bases from V and 0 bases from J, with 17 bases in between.

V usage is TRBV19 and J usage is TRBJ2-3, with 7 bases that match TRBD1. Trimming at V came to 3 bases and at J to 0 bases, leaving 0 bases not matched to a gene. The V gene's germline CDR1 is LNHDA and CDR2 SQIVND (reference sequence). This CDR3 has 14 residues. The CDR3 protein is CASSMDRSTDTQYF. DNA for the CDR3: TGTGCCAGTAGTATGGACAGGAGCACAGATACGCAGTATTTT.

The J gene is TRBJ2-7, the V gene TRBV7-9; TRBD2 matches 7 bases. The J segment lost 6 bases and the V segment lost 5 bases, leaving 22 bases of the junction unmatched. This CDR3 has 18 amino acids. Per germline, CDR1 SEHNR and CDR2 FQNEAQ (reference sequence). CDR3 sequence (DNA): TGTGCCAGCAGCGCCAGTGGCGGCTCTAGCGGCGATCTTCCCGAGCAGTACTTC. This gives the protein CASSASGGSSGDLPEQYF.

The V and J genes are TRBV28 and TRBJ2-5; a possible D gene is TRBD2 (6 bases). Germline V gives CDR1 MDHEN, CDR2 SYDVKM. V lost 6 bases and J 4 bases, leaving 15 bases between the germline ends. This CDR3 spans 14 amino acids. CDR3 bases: TGTGCCAGCAGCTTCGTGGAGGGGAGAGAGACCCAGTACTTC. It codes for CASSFVEGRETQYF.

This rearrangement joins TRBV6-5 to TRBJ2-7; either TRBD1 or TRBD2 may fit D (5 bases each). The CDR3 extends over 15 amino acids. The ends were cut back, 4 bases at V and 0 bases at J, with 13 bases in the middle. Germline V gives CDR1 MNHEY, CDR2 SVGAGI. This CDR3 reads CASSLLSGSSYEQYF. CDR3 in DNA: TGTGCCAGCAGTTTATTGTCAGGGAGCTCCTACGAGCAGTACTTC.

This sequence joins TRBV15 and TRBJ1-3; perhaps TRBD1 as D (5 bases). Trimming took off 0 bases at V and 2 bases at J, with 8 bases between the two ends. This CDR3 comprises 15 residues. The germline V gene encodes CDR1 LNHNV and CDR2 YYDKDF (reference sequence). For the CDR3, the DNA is TGTGCCACCAGCAGAGATCGAGGGGCTGGAAACACCATATATTTT. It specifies CATSRDRGAGNTIYF.

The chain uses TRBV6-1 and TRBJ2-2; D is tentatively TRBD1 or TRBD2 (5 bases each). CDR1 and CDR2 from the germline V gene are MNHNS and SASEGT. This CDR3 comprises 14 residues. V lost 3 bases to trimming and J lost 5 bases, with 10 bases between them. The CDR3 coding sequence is TGTGCCAGCAGTGACTGGGACGGGACCGGGGAGCTGTTTTTT. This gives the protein CASSDWDGTGELFF.

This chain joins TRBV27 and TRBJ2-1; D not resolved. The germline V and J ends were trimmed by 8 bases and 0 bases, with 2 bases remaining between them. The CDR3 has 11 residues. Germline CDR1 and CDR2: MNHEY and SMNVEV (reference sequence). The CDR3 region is CASFSYNEQFF. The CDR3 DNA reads TGTGCCAGCTTCTCCTACAATGAGCAGTTCTTC.

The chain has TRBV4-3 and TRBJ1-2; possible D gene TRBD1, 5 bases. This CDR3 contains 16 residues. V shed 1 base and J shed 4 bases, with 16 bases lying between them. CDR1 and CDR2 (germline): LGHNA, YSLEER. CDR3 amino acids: CASSQAPGYTFYGYTF. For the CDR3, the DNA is TGCGCCAGCAGCCAAGCCCCAGGGTACACCTTCTATGGCTACACCTTC.

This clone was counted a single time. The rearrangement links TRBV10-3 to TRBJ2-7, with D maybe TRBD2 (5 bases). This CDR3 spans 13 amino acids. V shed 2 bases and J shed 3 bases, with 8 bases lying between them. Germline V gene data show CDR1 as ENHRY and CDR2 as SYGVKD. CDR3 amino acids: CAISEVEGYEQYF. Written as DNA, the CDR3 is TGTGCCATCAGTGAGGTAGAGGGCTACGAGCAGTACTTC.

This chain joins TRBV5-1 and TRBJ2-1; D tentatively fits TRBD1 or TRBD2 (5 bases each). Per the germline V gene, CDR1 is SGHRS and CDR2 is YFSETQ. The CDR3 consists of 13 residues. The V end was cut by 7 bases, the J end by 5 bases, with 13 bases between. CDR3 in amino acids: CASWVGENNEQFF. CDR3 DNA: TGCGCCAGCTGGGTGGGGGAGAACAATGAGCAGTTCTTC.

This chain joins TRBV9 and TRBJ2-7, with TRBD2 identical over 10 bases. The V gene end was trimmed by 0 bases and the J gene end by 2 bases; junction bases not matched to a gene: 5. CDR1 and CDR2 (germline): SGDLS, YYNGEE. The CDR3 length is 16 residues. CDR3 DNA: TGTGCCAGCAGCGTAGATGGGGGACTAGCGACCTACGAGCAGTACTTC. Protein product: CASSVDGGLATYEQYF. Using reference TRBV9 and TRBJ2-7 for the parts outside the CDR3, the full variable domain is DSGVTQTPKHLITATGQRVTLRCSPRSGDLSVYWYQQSLDQGLQFLIQYYNGEERAKGNILERFSAQQFPDLHSELNLSSLELGDSALYFCASSVDGGLATYEQYFGPGTRLTVT.